Included here is one T cell receptor (beta chain) sequence, with context. Its antigen is unknown. The junction does not match germline at one end; this may be a read error. This entry belongs to a study of blood T cells in healthy people across ages. Study-wide findings and caveats: More naive CD4+ cells and higher diversity were found in long-lived than in aged donors. Per-million-T-cell TCR beta diversity fell roughly linearly with age. Naive T cell percentage by flow cytometry tracked strongly with beta diversity.

The CDR3 is made up of 14 amino acids. It was with a sample-barcoded 5' primer and a J-beta primer mix that a second PCR of roughly 6 to 12 cycles was run. The template-switch adaptor was a 5' adaptor with 12 random nucleotides. It tagged each cDNA molecule. TCRdb called the 5' RACE reads again in MiXCR, with one record for every CDR3 protein. This table has about 780,000 distinct CDR3 sequences, about 46% appearing once. The V gene is TRBV12-3 or TRBV12-4, the J gene TRBJ2-3, with 8 bases fitting TRBD2. Sequenced: blood. This clonotype originated in a man of 80 years or more in good health. CDR3 amino acids: CAGSTAGVPDTQYF. CDR3 DNA: TGTGCCGGCAGCACAGCGGGAGTCCCAGATACGCAGTATTTT.